A selection of T cell receptor beta chains follows, all from one sample in a study of cytotoxic CD8 clonotypes in ibrutinib-treated CLL. The method was immunoSEQ multiplex PCR; TCRdb's version includes in-frame clones alone and lacks a portion of them. The table has approximately 330,000 clones, approximately 80% seen once. Sequences were derived from PBMCs, sampled before ibrutinib treatment. These receptors were collected from a human donor with chronic lymphocytic leukemia. Each CDR3 is given with its conserved first and last residue. D genes are given only for firm matches. Expanded clones get a size class; other rows say once, few or many, or leave the size out.

CDR3 length | clone size | J gene | D gene | V gene | CDR3 protein | CDR3 DNA
13 | NA | TRBJ2-3 | NA | TRBV5-1 | CASSPTSTDTQYF | TGCGCCAGCAGTCCCACTAGCACAGATACGCAGTATTTT
15 | NA | TRBJ2-2 | NA | TRBV14 | CASSHRPGSTGELFF | TGTGCCAGCAGCCATAGACCGGGGTCCACCGGGGAGCTGTTTTTT
19 | NA | TRBJ2-5 | NA | TRBV5-1 | CASYGPYWELSGHQETQYF | TGCGCCAGCTACGGACCTTACTGGGAGTTGAGCGGACACCAAGAGACCCAGTACTTC
16 | NA | TRBJ2-1 | NA | TRBV5-6 | CASRLRTESSYNEQFF | TGTGCCAGCAGGCTTAGGACAGAGAGCTCCTACAATGAGCAGTTCTTC
16 | once | TRBJ2-5 | NA | TRBV4-1 | CASSQRGAGDQETQYF | TGCGCCAGCAGCCAAAGAGGGGCAGGGGACCAAGAGACCCAGTACTTC
14 | NA | TRBJ2-7 | NA | TRBV19 | CASSRGSGAYEQYF | TGTGCCAGTAGCAGGGGTAGCGGCGCCTACGAGCAGTACTTC
15 | NA | TRBJ1-4 | TRBD1 | TRBV9 | CASSFTTGTNEKLFF | TGTGCCAGCAGCTTTACGACAGGGACTAATGAAAAACTGTTTTTT
14 | NA | TRBJ1-2 | NA | TRBV6-1 | CASSNSPGGYGYTF | TGTGCCAGCAGCAACTCCCCTGGAGGCTATGGCTACACCTTC
12 | NA | TRBJ1-5 | NA | TRBV5-4 | CASSLDSQPQHF | TGTGCCAGCAGCTTGGACAGCCAGCCCCAGCATTTT
15 | NA | TRBJ2-7 | TRBD1 | TRBV5-1 | CARKTRTGEAYEQYF | TGCGCCAGAAAAACGCGGACAGGTGAAGCCTACGAGCAGTACTTC
14 | NA | TRBJ2-7 | NA | TRBV7-2 | CASSLVGTIYEQYF | TGTGCCAGCAGCTTAGTAGGGACCATCTACGAGCAGTACTTC
14 | NA | TRBJ2-1 | NA | TRBV29-1 | CSALGTLQNNEQFF | TGCAGCGCCCTCGGGACTCTACAGAACAATGAGCAGTTCTTC
14 | NA | TRBJ1-2 | TRBD1 | TRBV11-2 | CASTRDRANYGYTF | TGTGCCAGCACCAGGGACAGAGCTAACTATGGCTACACCTTC
14 | NA | TRBJ2-7 | TRBD2 | TRBV7-9 | CASSTTSGAYEQYF | TGTGCCAGCAGCACCACTAGCGGAGCCTACGAGCAGTACTTC
17 | once | TRBJ2-5 | TRBD2 | TRBV4-1 | CASSQDPLAEYQETQYF | TGCGCCAGCAGCCAAGATCCACTAGCGGAATACCAAGAGACCCAGTACTTC
16 | NA | TRBJ1-2 | TRBD1 | TRBV5-6 | CASSPRTRTGVYGYTF | TGTGCCAGCAGCCCACGCACGCGGACAGGGGTCTATGGCTACACCTTC
13 | NA | TRBJ2-2 | NA | TRBV9 | CASSVLGTGELFF | TGTGCCAGCAGCGTTCTAGGGACCGGGGAGCTGTTTTTT
13 | NA | TRBJ2-1 | TRBD2 | TRBV9 | CASSYSPTSVQFF | TGTGCCAGCAGCTATTCGCCAACTAGCGTTCAGTTCTTC
18 | NA | TRBJ2-7 | TRBD2 | TRBV4-3 | CASSQEGNRLAGVYEQYF | TGCGCCAGCAGCCAAGAAGGGAACCGACTAGCGGGAGTCTACGAGCAGTACTTC
14 | NA | TRBJ2-5 | NA | TRBV7-2 | CASSPETVGETQYF | TGTGCCAGCAGCCCCGAAACGGTGGGAGAGACCCAGTACTTC
16 | NA | TRBJ1-1 | NA | TRBV7-8 | CASSLPHQKGGTEAFF | TGTGCCAGCAGCTTACCTCACCAGAAAGGGGGCACTGAAGCTTTCTTT
16 | NA | TRBJ1-2 | NA | TRBV5-4 | CASSQRFGQGSYGYTF | TGTGCCAGCAGCCAAAGATTTGGTCAGGGAAGCTATGGCTACACCTTC
14 | few | TRBJ2-7 | NA | TRBV25-1 | CASSGQLAGYEQYF | TGTGCCAGCAGTGGTCAGCTAGCTGGGTACGAGCAGTACTTC
16 | NA | TRBJ2-5 | TRBD2 | TRBV27 | CASSRGLAGVGETQYF | TGTGCCAGCAGCCGGGGCCTAGCGGGAGTAGGGGAGACCCAGTACTTC
16 | NA | TRBJ1-2 | NA | TRBV5-1 | CASSPPRGETNYGYTF | TGCGCCAGCAGCCCCCCGAGAGGGGAGACTAACTATGGCTACACCTTC
14 | NA | TRBJ2-7 | NA | TRBV7-2 | CASSLGGRTYEQYF | TGTGCCAGCAGCTTGGGGGGTCGGACCTACGAGCAGTACTTC
15 | NA | TRBJ2-1 | NA | TRBV7-9 | CASSFLDLSYNEQFF | TGTGCCAGCAGCTTCTTGGACCTATCCTACAATGAGCAGTTCTTC
14 | NA | TRBJ2-5 | NA | TRBV7-7 | CASSLKEVAETQYF | TGTGCCAGCAGCTTAAAGGAGGTAGCAGAGACCCAGTACTTC
16 | NA | TRBJ2-5 | NA | TRBV7-2 | CASSPQSALAAETQYF | TGTGCCAGCAGCCCCCAGTCCGCACTAGCTGCAGAGACCCAGTACTTC
15 | NA | TRBJ2-6 | NA | TRBV19 | CASTRPTFGANVLTF | TGTGCCAGTACTAGACCCACCTTTGGGGCCAACGTCCTGACTTTC
17 | NA | TRBJ2-3 | TRBD2 | TRBV7-2 | CASRGLAGEGRTDTQYF | TGTGCCAGCCGGGGGCTAGCGGGAGAGGGTCGCACAGATACGCAGTATTTT
14 | few | TRBJ1-1 | NA | TRBV7-2 | CATSVAGWGTEAFF | TGTGCCACCTCCGTTGCGGGGTGGGGCACTGAAGCTTTCTTT
13 | once | TRBJ1-4 | NA | TRBV30 | CAWSVPSGEKLFF | TGTGCCTGGAGTGTACCGAGTGGCGAAAAACTGTTTTTT
16 | NA | TRBJ2-3 | TRBD2 | TRBV28 | CASSPTSGTKGDTQYF | TGTGCCAGCAGCCCGACTAGCGGGACAAAGGGAGATACGCAGTATTTT
17 | few | TRBJ2-7 | TRBD2 | TRBV5-5 | CASSLEASGRGTYEQYF | TGTGCCAGCAGCTTGGAGGCTAGCGGGAGGGGGACCTACGAGCAGTACTTC
14 | NA | TRBJ2-7 | NA | TRBV29-1 | CSVIKPGLFDEQYF | TGCAGCGTTATAAAGCCGGGGTTATTTGACGAGCAGTACTTC
14 | once | TRBJ2-7 | NA | TRBV5-1 | CASSPWGTSYEQYF | TGCGCCAGCAGCCCTTGGGGTACCTCCTACGAGCAGTACTTC
13 | NA | TRBJ2-7 | TRBD2 | TRBV27 | CASSLGGSYEQYF | TGTGCCAGCAGTTTAGGCGGGAGCTACGAGCAGTACTTC
15 | NA | TRBJ2-2 | TRBD2 | TRBV4-3 | CASSWTSGHAGELFF | TGCGCCAGCAGTTGGACTAGCGGTCACGCCGGGGAGCTGTTTTTT
17 | NA | TRBJ1-2 | TRBD1 | TRBV15 | CATSRVPTGGGGDGYTF | TGTGCCACCAGCAGAGTGCCTACAGGGGGCGGAGGAGATGGCTACACCTTC
13 | NA | TRBJ2-7 | NA | TRBV27 | CASSLAPSYEQYF | TGTGCCAGCAGTTTAGCCCCCTCCTACGAGCAGTACTTC
10 | few | TRBJ2-1 | NA | TRBV20-1 | CSATADEQFF | TGCAGTGCTACGGCGGATGAGCAGTTCTTC
17 | NA | TRBJ1-1 | NA | TRBV7-9 | CASSHPSRSGGRTEAFF | TGTGCCAGCAGCCATCCCTCCCGATCGGGGGGCCGAACTGAAGCTTTCTTT
13 | NA | TRBJ2-4 | NA | TRBV7-9 | CASSLAGEDIQYF | TGTGCCAGCAGCTTAGCGGGGGAGGACATTCAGTACTTC
14 | NA | TRBJ1-4 | NA | TRBV7-2 | CASSPGHPGEKLFF | TGTGCCAGCAGCCCGGGACATCCGGGGGAAAAACTGTTTTTT
14 | NA | TRBJ2-3 | NA | TRBV5-1 | CASSLFRGADTQYF | TGCGCCAGCAGCTTGTTTAGAGGGGCGGATACGCAGTATTTT
16 | once | TRBJ2-7 | NA | TRBV28 | CASRHSLQGPFGEQYF | TGTGCCAGCAGACACTCCTTACAGGGACCCTTCGGCGAGCAGTACTTC
16 | NA | TRBJ2-4 | NA | TRBV5-5 | CASSLWGEIAKNIQYF | TGTGCCAGCAGCTTGTGGGGGGAAATAGCCAAAAACATTCAGTACTTC
15 | NA | TRBJ2-1 | TRBD2 | TRBV10-2 | CASSFFGTRNNEQFF | TGCGCCAGCAGCTTTTTCGGGACTAGGAACAATGAGCAGTTCTTC
15 | NA | TRBJ1-2 | TRBD1 | TRBV9 | CASSGKDRANYGYTF | TGTGCCAGCAGCGGAAAAGACAGGGCTAACTATGGCTACACCTTC
13 | NA | TRBJ2-7 | TRBD2 | TRBV10-3 | CAISEASGYEQYF | TGTGCCATCAGTGAGGCTAGCGGATACGAGCAGTACTTC
14 | NA | TRBJ2-2 | NA | TRBV7-2 | CASSLVINTGELFF | TGTGCCAGCAGCTTAGTAATTAACACCGGGGAGCTGTTTTTT
14 | NA | TRBJ1-2 | TRBD1 | TRBV5-4 | CASSVARQGYGYTF | TGTGCCAGCAGCGTAGCTAGACAGGGCTATGGCTACACCTTC
15 | NA | TRBJ1-2 | NA | TRBV7-8 | CASSPATDGVYGYTF | TGTGCCAGCAGCCCCGCGACGGACGGAGTATATGGCTACACCTTC